The 27 T cell receptor beta chains below all came from one sample that was sequenced in a study of blood T cell repertoires in COVID-19. Data came from immunoSEQ multiplex PCR; TCRdb stores just in-frame clones and leaves some out. Among about 150,000 clones listed, roughly 80% were seen once. The sequenced material came from peripheral blood. These receptors came from a man older than 75 with acute or convalescent COVID-19.

The chain is built from TRBV14 and TRBJ1-6; D is unclear. Trimming stripped 0 bases from V and 7 bases from J, with 10 bases between. The germline gives CDR1 SGHDN, CDR2 FVKESK. This CDR3 has 15 residues. The CDR3 loop is CASSQDLLRNSPLHF. The CDR3 region has the DNA TGTGCCAGCAGCCAAGATCTACTGAGGAATTCACCCCTCCACTTT.

The chain carries TRBV18 and TRBJ1-1; D is possibly TRBD1 (5 bases). Germline values: CDR1 KGHSH, CDR2 LQKENI. CDR3 length equals 15 residues. V was shortened by 0 bases and J by 5 bases, with 13 bases between the two germline ends. CDR3 in amino acids: CASSPPPAGRTEAFF. In DNA form, the CDR3 reads TGTGCCAGCTCACCACCGCCCGCAGGGAGGACTGAAGCTTTCTTT.

This rearrangement joins TRBV5-5 to TRBJ2-5; D may be TRBD1 (7 bases). CDR3 length equals 14 residues. CDR1 is SGHKS, CDR2 YYEKEE, per germline (reference sequence). The V end was cut by 4 bases, the J end by 2 bases, with 12 bases between. Here the CDR3 DNA reads TGTGCCAGCAGCCTGGCAGGGGGGCAAGAGACCCAGTACTTC. Translating it yields CASSLAGGQETQYF.

This sequence joins TRBV20-1 and TRBJ1-3; D is uncertain. The V gene's germline CDR1 is DFQATT and CDR2 SNEGSKA (reference sequence). The germline V and J ends were trimmed by 3 bases and 0 bases, with 6 bases remaining between them. This CDR3 spans 13 amino acids. The CDR3 is CSASGSSGNTIYF. CDR3 bases: TGCAGTGCTAGTGGGAGCTCTGGAAACACCATATATTTT.

The CDR3 nucleotides read TGTGCCACCAGCGTAATCTACCAAGAGACCCAGTACTTC. Translated, it gives CATSVIYQETQYF. The chain is built from TRBV15 and TRBJ2-5; D is unresolved. V shed 5 bases and J shed 0 bases, with 7 bases lying between them. The CDR3 has 13 residues. Germline-derived CDR1 and CDR2 are LNHNV and YYDKDF (reference sequence).

The V and J genes are TRBV10-2 and TRBJ2-7, with D possibly being TRBD1 (6 bases). V gave up 7 bases and J gave up 8 bases, with 18 bases separating them. This CDR3 is built from 13 residues. Germline V gives CDR1 WSHSY, CDR2 SAAADI. The CDR3 here is CASKNPGAGKQYV. In DNA, the CDR3 is TGCGCCAGCAAGAACCCAGGGGCGGGCAAGCAGTACGTC.

The V call is TRBV6-5, the J call TRBJ2-3, with TRBD1 matching 9 bases. This CDR3 is 15 amino acids long. V was pared by 2 bases and J by 4 bases, with 4 bases of the junction left unmatched. In germline, CDR1 is MNHEY, CDR2 SVGAGI. The CDR3 loop reads CASSYGTGMADTQYF. DNA of the CDR3: TGTGCCAGCAGTTACGGGACAGGGATGGCAGATACGCAGTATTTT.

The chain uses TRBV11-3 and TRBJ2-5; the match to TRBD2 covers 8 bases. Germline V CDR1 and CDR2: SGHNT, YENEEA. The trim removed 0 bases at V and 5 bases at J, leaving 5 bases unmatched. This CDR3 region has 15 residues. The CDR3 sequence is CASSLDSGGTETQYF. The CDR3 DNA sequence: TGTGCCAGCAGCTTAGACAGCGGGGGTACCGAGACCCAGTACTTC.

The rearrangement joins TRBV9 to TRBJ1-3; D uncertain. CDR1 SGDLS and CDR2 YYNGEE come from the germline V gene. Between the trimmed V and J ends, which lost 0 bases and 1 base, there was a span of 11 bases. This CDR3 region has 16 residues. The CDR3, as DNA: TGTGCCAGCAGCGTAGAAGAGGGCGCTTCTGGAAACACCATATATTTT. It is translated as CASSVEEGASGNTIYF.

This chain connects TRBV30 to TRBJ2-7; 9 bases map to TRBD1. The CDR3 runs to 13 residues. Per germline, CDR1 GTSNPN and CDR2 SVGIG (reference sequence). The ends lost 5 bases at V and 7 bases at J; junction bases unmatched: 9. CDR3 DNA sequence: TGTGCCTGGGACAGGGGGTACCAAGAGGAGCAGTACTTC. Encoded protein: CAWDRGYQEEQYF.

The chain uses TRBV10-2 and TRBJ1-1; 8 nucleotides align to TRBD1. V shed 5 bases, J shed 7 bases, and the junction held 12 bases outside the gene matches. The CDR3 totals 15 residues. CDR1 WSHSY and CDR2 SAAADI come from the germline V gene. DNA for the CDR3: TGCGCCAGCAGTCCACTGACAGGGGAGGGCATTGAAGCTTTCTTT. Protein: CASSPLTGEGIEAFF.

The chain couples TRBV2 to TRBJ2-7; D is ambiguous. The CDR3 is 14 residues long. V was trimmed by 5 bases and J by 5 bases, leaving 16 bases between them. Germline V lookup: CDR1 SNHLY, CDR2 FYNNEI. The CDR3 is CASSRQFGVDEQYF. The DNA for the CDR3 is TGTGCCAGCAGTCGTCAGTTCGGAGTGGACGAGCAGTACTTC.

The chain is built from TRBV27 and TRBJ2-7; 8 bases fit TRBD2. Trimming at V came to 6 bases and at J to 5 bases, leaving 12 bases not matched to a gene. The CDR3 loop spans 15 amino acids. The germline V gene has CDR1 MNHEY and CDR2 SMNVEV (reference sequence). The CDR3 loop is CASSRAAGGAHEQYV. The DNA of the CDR3 is TGTGCCAGCAGCAGGGCTGCGGGGGGAGCCCACGAGCAGTACGTC.

This clone came up once. V is TRBV5-1 and J is TRBJ2-5; D perhaps matches TRBD1 (5 bases). Germline CDR1 and CDR2: SGHRS and YFSETQ. The V and J ends lost 7 bases and 1 base respectively, with 14 bases between them. CDR3 size: 14 residues. Here the CDR3 reads CASHDGQTQETQYF. The DNA of the CDR3 is TGCGCCAGCCACGACGGACAAACCCAAGAGACCCAGTACTTC.

This chain joins TRBV28 and TRBJ1-2; D ambiguous. CDR1 and CDR2 from the germline V gene are MDHEN and SYDVKM. The CDR3 has 13 amino acids. Trimming left V 2 bases short and J 0 bases short, with 4 bases between. Here the CDR3 reads CASSLHSNYGYTF. The CDR3 DNA sequence: TGTGCCAGCAGTTTACACTCTAACTATGGCTACACCTTC.

The chain carries TRBV7-8 and TRBJ1-2, with D perhaps TRBD1 (6 bases). With 1 base removed from V and 3 bases from J, the gap between germline ends came to 9 bases. Germline CDR1 and CDR2: SGHVS and FQNEAQ. The CDR3 has 14 amino acids. The CDR3 reads CASSLDGGDYGYTF. CDR3 sequence (DNA): TGTGCCAGCAGCTTAGATGGGGGCGACTATGGCTACACCTTC.

The rearrangement joins TRBV3-1 (or the pseudogene TRBV3-2) to TRBJ2-2, with 11 bases matching TRBD2. The J segment lost 4 bases and the V segment lost 3 bases, leaving 7 bases of the junction unmatched. The CDR3 sequence is 17 residues long. The V gene's germline CDR1 is LGHDT and CDR2 YNNKEL (reference sequence). The CDR3 region is CASSQGTSGRPTGELFF. CDR3 DNA sequence: TGTGCCAGCAGCCAGGGGACTAGCGGAAGACCCACCGGGGAGCTGTTTTTT.

In this sample, this clone turned up once. This chain joins TRBV6-1 and TRBJ1-1; tentatively, D is TRBD1 (6 bases). From germline, CDR1 is MNHNS and CDR2 SASEGT. The V gene lost 1 base and the J gene lost 0 bases, with 6 bases spanning the gap. The CDR3 is 14 amino acids. The CDR3 DNA is TGTGCCAGCAGTGAAGGGACAGTGAACACTGAAGCTTTCTTT. This sequence encodes CASSEGTVNTEAFF.

The gene calls are TRBV12-3 or TRBV12-4 and TRBJ1-1; TRBD1 matches 7 bases. This CDR3 region has 13 residues. The junction had 5 bases not matched to a gene; V was cut back by 8 bases and J by 2 bases. The CDR3 coding sequence is TGTGCCAGCGGGGGACAGATCAACACTGAAGCTTTCTTT. Translated, it gives CASGGQINTEAFF.

V usage is TRBV4-3 and J usage is TRBJ2-1; 7 nucleotides agree with TRBD1. Germline V gene lookup returns CDR1 LGHNA and CDR2 YSLEER. After removal of 1 base from V and 10 bases from J, the junction contained 4 bases not matched to a gene. The CDR3 spans 13 residues. DNA for the CDR3: TGCGCCAGCAGCCAAGCTCAGGACAGGGAGCAGTTCTTC. Translating it yields CASSQAQDREQFF.

This clone was observed once. This rearrangement joins TRBV28 to TRBJ1-2; 8 positions agree with TRBD1. The junction had 9 bases not matched to a gene; V was cut back by 4 bases and J by 8 bases. This CDR3 is built from 14 residues. Germline V gene sequence: CDR1 MDHEN, CDR2 SYDVKM. DNA for the CDR3: TGTGCCAGCAGTTCCAGTGACAGGGGCTACGGCTACACCTTC. This codes for CASSSSDRGYGYTF.

This clone was counted only a few times. This chain connects TRBV29-1 to TRBJ1-4; perhaps TRBD1 as D (6 bases). Germline V gives CDR1 SQVTM, CDR2 ANQGSEA. The germline V and J ends were trimmed by 4 bases and 10 bases, with 22 bases remaining between them. The CDR3 consists of 15 residues. The chain's CDR3 is CSVAADTMGGGKLFF. The CDR3, as DNA: TGCAGCGTTGCAGCCGACACCATGGGAGGGGGAAAACTGTTTTTT.

The chain is built from TRBV27 and TRBJ2-5, with TRBD2 as a possible D gene (6 bases). V was clipped by 6 bases and J by 10 bases, with 21 bases between them. Germline V gives CDR1 MNHEY, CDR2 SMNVEV (reference sequence). The CDR3 has 14 amino acids. The CDR3 region has the DNA TGTGCCAGCAGCCCCGCCGGGACTTCTCGAGTCCAGTACTTC. Translated: CASSPAGTSRVQYF.

There are a few counts of this clone. The chain recombines TRBV7-9 with TRBJ2-3, with 10 nucleotides matching TRBD2. This CDR3 comprises 18 residues. V lost 1 base to trimming and J lost 0 bases; unmatched junction nucleotides: 7. Germline V gene data show CDR1 as SEHNR and CDR2 as FQNEAQ (reference sequence). The CDR3 bases are TGTGCCAGCAGCTTAGTGCCAGCGGGGGGGTCTAGCACAGATACGCAGTATTTT. Translated, it gives CASSLVPAGGSSTDTQYF.

The CDR3: CASDAGSTDTQYF. Here the CDR3 DNA reads TGTGCCAGCGATGCAGGGAGCACAGATACGCAGTATTTT. The rearrangement links TRBV28 to TRBJ2-3, with a tentative D call TRBD1 (5 bases). The CDR3 consists of 13 residues. Germline assignment: CDR1 MDHEN and CDR2 SYDVKM. The V and J ends lost 8 bases and 0 bases respectively, with 9 bases between them.

The chain combines TRBV5-1 with TRBJ2-1; 11 bases are a match to TRBD2. The CDR3 is made up of 17 amino acids. The germline gives CDR1 SGHRS, CDR2 YFSETQ. J lost 10 bases, V lost 4 bases, and 16 bases had no gene match. CDR3 residues: CASSPTMSSGGASEQFF. The CDR3 bases are TGCGCCAGCAGCCCCACGATGAGTAGCGGGGGGGCAAGCGAGCAGTTCTTC.

V gene TRBV7-2 combines with J gene TRBJ2-7; TRBD1 agrees at 9 bases. After removal of 3 bases from V and 6 bases from J, the junction contained 9 bases not matched to a gene. CDR1 is SGHTA and CDR2 is FQGNSA in the germline V gene. The CDR3 is made up of 15 amino acids. This CDR3 reads CASSLKAGTGSEQYF. CDR3 DNA: TGTGCCAGCAGCTTGAAGGCCGGGACAGGGTCCGAGCAGTACTTC.